A single T cell receptor (beta chain) is shown here with its context. The antigen remains undetermined. V lost 2 bases to trimming and J lost 2 bases, with 9 bases between them. The CDR3 sequence is 14 residues long. Germline V lookup: CDR1 DFQATT, CDR2 SNEGSKA (reference sequence). This entry comes from a study of blood T cells in healthy people across ages. Whole-study findings and limits: Age brought a roughly linear fall in TCR beta diversity measured per million T cells.

About 10 milliliters of peripheral blood were drawn from each donor into EDTA-treated tubes. Through a sample-barcoded 5' primer and a J-beta primer mix, a second PCR was run for about 6 to 12 cycles. TCRdb redid the calling of the 5' RACE reads with MiXCR, one entry per CDR3 protein. The data contain some 900,000 distinct CDR3 sequences, around 46% of them singletons. Sequences were obtained from blood. This receptor was taken from a man in his thirties or forties in good health. The rearrangement joins TRBV20-1 to TRBJ1-4; TRBD1 is a possible D gene (6 bases). CDR3 in amino acids: CSARKGGTNEKLFF. The CDR3 bases are TGCAGTGCTAGAAAGGGGGGGACTAATGAAAAACTGTTTTTT.